This T cell receptor beta chain stems from a study of blood T cell repertoires in COVID-19. In the study overall: T cells, B-cell-depleted T cells, or PBMCs provided the cDNA or gDNA that served as material.

Original handling: Reference gene primer amplification gave nucleated cell count estimates. Clones were sequenced by immunoSEQ multiplex PCR, and TCRdb holds only the in-frame ones, with some missing. V and J calls and clone size are as listed in that table; D and trimming were resolved from the DNA. The repertoire includes over 200,000 clones, around 83% of them detected once, and about 2.1% sits in the top ten. CDR1 and CDR2 from the germline V gene are LGHNT and FRNRAP. There are 16 residues in the CDR3. Trimming took 0 bases from V and 5 from J; bases not matched to a gene: 9. This clonotype was obtained from a man aged 40-49 years who had recovered from COVID-19. The sample was peripheral blood. This chain uses TRBV12-5 with TRBJ2-5; 7 bases match TRBD2. In nucleotides, the CDR3 is TGTGCTAGTGGTTTGGTACGGGGGGAGGGCCGGGAGACCCAGTACTTC. Translating gives CASGLVRGEGRETQYF. The variable domain in full, completed from reference TRBV12-5 and TRBJ2-5, reads DARVTQTPRHKVTEMGQEVTMRCQPILGHNTVFWYRQTMMQGLELLAYFRNRAPLDDSGMPKDRFSAEMPDATLATLKIQPSEPRDSAVYFCASGLVRGEGRETQYFGPGTRLLVL.